Listed here are 10 T cell receptor beta chains from one sample, sequenced in a study of post-analysis software for immune sequencing data. Study-wide results and limits: Patients showed TRBV5-6, TRBV5-1 and TRBV20-1 among five TRBV segments more frequent than in controls.

Carried by the TCR beta cDNA libraries were unique molecular identifiers. MiXCR, run by TCRdb on the PCR reads, gives a single entry per CDR3 protein. This table holds about 820,000 distinct CDR3 sequences, roughly 50% found once. No antigen is known for these receptors. The sequenced sample was blood. The receptors shown here come from a girl aged 5-17 years with multiple sclerosis.

This chain connects TRBV5-1 to TRBJ1-4; TRBD1 matches at 8 bases. The junction had 6 bases not matched to a gene; V was cut back by 0 bases and J by 8 bases. Germline V gene sequence: CDR1 SGHRS, CDR2 YFSETQ. The CDR3 has 15 residues. The CDR3 region is CASSLGQGKDEKLFF. The DNA for the CDR3 is TGCGCCAGCAGCTTGGGACAGGGGAAGGACGAAAAACTGTTTTTT. Full variable domain (remainder filled in from reference TRBV5-1 and TRBJ1-4): KAGVTQTPRYLIKTRGQQVTLSCSPISGHRSVSWYQQTPGQGLQFLFEYFSETQRNKGNFPGRFSGRQFSNSRSEMNVSTLELGDSALYLCASSLGQGKDEKLFFGSGTQLSVL.

The chain recombines TRBV5-1 with TRBJ2-7; the D call may be TRBD1 or TRBD2 (5 bases each). The CDR3 covers 14 residues. Trimming shortened V by 4 bases and J by 2 bases, and 13 bases separated the two germline ends. Germline assignment: CDR1 SGHRS and CDR2 YFSETQ. The CDR3 loop reads CASSPRGPTYEQYF. In DNA, the CDR3 is TGCGCCAGCAGCCCCCGGGGACCAACCTACGAGCAGTACTTC.

V is TRBV7-6 and J is TRBJ2-5; 9 bases are shared with TRBD2. The J call may not be correct, given that the DNA end is closer to TRBJ2-7. The CDR3 is made up of 15 amino acids. Germline V gives CDR1 SGHVS, CDR2 FNYEAQ. CDR3 loop: CASSLASSGIYEQYF. The CDR3 DNA is TGTGCCAGCAGCTTAGCGTCTAGCGGGATATACGAGCAGTACTTC.

The chain links TRBV7-2 to TRBJ1-2; D possibly corresponds to TRBD1 (6 bases). The CDR3 runs 14 residues. Looked up from germline, CDR1 is SGHTA and CDR2 is FQGNSA. Deletions cut 4 bases from V and 5 bases from J, with 14 bases between. The CDR3 here is CASSSTGTWYGYTF. The CDR3, as DNA: TGTGCCAGCAGCTCCACAGGGACGTGGTATGGCTACACCTTC.

The chain combines TRBV28 with TRBJ2-4; TRBD2 is a possible D gene (6 bases). The germline V gene encodes CDR1 MDHEN and CDR2 SYDVKM. This CDR3 is 13 amino acids long. Deletions cut 6 bases from V and 8 bases from J, with 14 bases between. The CDR3 DNA reads as TGTGCCAGCAGCTTGGAGGAGGGGCACATTCAGTACTTC. It encodes CASSLEEGHIQYF.

The chain is built from TRBV2 and TRBJ1-2, with 10 bases that match TRBD1. The length of the CDR3 is 16 residues. Per germline, CDR1 SNHLY and CDR2 FYNNEI. Losses at the gene ends were 8 bases for V and 5 bases for J; bases not matched to a gene: 14. The CDR3 region has the DNA TGTGCCAGCGGGTCATCCGGGACAGGGGAGGGGTATGGCTACACCTTC. Translation gives CASGSSGTGEGYGYTF.

This chain uses TRBV5-1 with TRBJ2-5; no clear D. There are 15 residues in the CDR3. V was cut by 0 bases and J by 4 bases, with 13 bases left in between. Germline CDR1 and CDR2: SGHRS and YFSETQ. The CDR3 sequence is CASSLELYRPETQYF. For the CDR3, the DNA is TGCGCCAGCAGCTTGGAATTGTACAGACCAGAGACCCAGTACTTC.

This clonotype was observed a handful of times. The rearrangement uses TRBV27 and TRBJ2-1, with 7 bases lining up with TRBD2. Per the germline V gene, CDR1 is MNHEY and CDR2 is SMNVEV (reference sequence). CDR3 length equals 17 residues. The trim removed 4 bases at V and 1 base at J, leaving 10 bases unmatched. CDR3 in amino acids: CASSSYYPGLSYNEQFF. CDR3 nucleotides: TGTGCCAGCAGTTCCTACTACCCGGGACTATCCTACAATGAGCAGTTCTTC.

This CDR3 is CASSLELANIQYF. CDR3 sequence (DNA): TGTGCCAGCAGCTTAGAACTAGCGAACATTCAGTACTTC. V usage is TRBV7-9 and J usage is TRBJ2-4, with 7 bases matching TRBD2. The CDR3 covers 13 residues. Losses at the gene ends were 1 base for V and 7 bases for J; bases not matched to a gene: 1. Looked up from germline, CDR1 is SEHNR and CDR2 is FQNEAQ (reference sequence).

The count of this clonotype is one. J is TRBJ2-2 and V is TRBV7-2, with D hard to call. CDR1 and CDR2 (germline): SGHTA, FQGNSA. Trimming left V 3 bases short and J 1 base short, with 12 bases between. The CDR3 consists of 16 residues. The DNA of the CDR3 is TGTGCCAGCAGCTTGCGCGGCGTAGGGAACACCGGGGAGCTGTTTTTT. Its translation is CASSLRGVGNTGELFF.